Listed below are T cell receptor beta chains from one sample, sequenced in a study of lung T cells in sarcoidosis with Löfgren's syndrome. TCRdb recomputed calls from the reads with MiXCR, one row per CDR3 protein. The repertoire holds about 9,200 distinct CDR3 sequences, with less than 20% as singletons. The source material was CD4+ T cells from bronchoalveolar lavage. These receptors all come from a human donor with sarcoidosis (Löfgren's syndrome or another form), or a control subject (not recorded which). Both conserved end residues are part of each CDR3. The order of the fields is CDR3 DNA, CDR3 protein, J gene, D gene, clone size, V gene. The D gene is left open where the match is weak. A row's size may be missing; if present it is once, few, many or a size class.

cdr3_nt: TGTGCCAGCAGTTTGGGGGCAGGGACCTACGAGCAGTACTTC; cdr3_aa: CASSLGAGTYEQYF; j_call: TRBJ2-7; d_call: -; clone_size: many; v_call: TRBV27
cdr3_nt: TGTGCCAGCAGCTTAGGTCCAGTTAGCTACGAGCAGTACTTC; cdr3_aa: CASSLGPVSYEQYF; j_call: TRBJ2-7; d_call: -; clone_size: many; v_call: TRBV7-9
cdr3_nt: TGTGCCAGCAGCTTAGTGGCAGGGGGCGTCTCAGAGACCCAGTACTTC; cdr3_aa: CASSLVAGGVSETQYF; j_call: TRBJ2-5; d_call: TRBD1; clone_size: many; v_call: TRBV7-2
cdr3_nt: TGTGCCAGCAGTTACGGGACAGGGGGCTTGAACACTGAAGCTTTCTTT; cdr3_aa: CASSYGTGGLNTEAFF; j_call: TRBJ1-1; d_call: TRBD1; clone_size: many; v_call: TRBV6-6
cdr3_nt: TGTGCCAGCATGGGACAGGGGAACACCGGGGAGCTGTTTTTT; cdr3_aa: CASMGQGNTGELFF; j_call: TRBJ2-2; d_call: TRBD1; clone_size: many; v_call: TRBV27
cdr3_nt: TGCAGTGCTAGCGGACTAGCGGATGGGAGTGAGCAGTTCTTC; cdr3_aa: CSASGLADGSEQFF; j_call: TRBJ2-1; d_call: TRBD2; clone_size: medium-sized; v_call: TRBV20-1
cdr3_nt: TGTGCCAGCAGCCAAAAGGGGACTAGCGGACCCCGGGTGGCCAAAAACATTCAGTACTTC; cdr3_aa: CASSQKGTSGPRVAKNIQYF; j_call: TRBJ2-4; d_call: TRBD2; clone_size: -; v_call: TRBV4-2
cdr3_nt: TGCAGTGCTAGCCCACTGACAGGGAGCAGGGTCTACAATGAGCAGTTCTTC; cdr3_aa: CSASPLTGSRVYNEQFF; j_call: TRBJ2-1; d_call: TRBD1; clone_size: medium-sized; v_call: TRBV20-1
cdr3_nt: TGTGCCAGCAGTGGGGGGCTAGTAGCGCAAAAGACCCAGTACTTC; cdr3_aa: CASSGGLVAQKTQYF; j_call: TRBJ2-5; d_call: -; clone_size: -; v_call: TRBV6-6
cdr3_nt: TGTGCCTGCAGTGAAGGTCGGGGCTACACCTTC; cdr3_aa: CACSEGRGYTF; j_call: TRBJ1-2; d_call: -; clone_size: -; v_call: TRBV25-1
cdr3_nt: TGCAGTGCTAGAGTCGGGGGAGATACGCAGTATTTT; cdr3_aa: CSARVGGDTQYF; j_call: TRBJ2-3; d_call: -; clone_size: medium-sized; v_call: TRBV20-1
cdr3_nt: TGTGCCAGCGGTTTTCGGGGGGGCACAGATACGCAGCATTTT; cdr3_aa: CASGFRGGTDTQHF; j_call: TRBJ1-5; d_call: -; clone_size: -; v_call: TRBV12-3/TRBV12-4
cdr3_nt: TGCAGTGCTAGAAGAGGGGGCAGCCTTAACTATGGCTACACCTTC; cdr3_aa: CSARRGGSLNYGYTF; j_call: TRBJ1-2; d_call: TRBD1; clone_size: many; v_call: TRBV20-1
cdr3_nt: TGTGCCAGCAGCTCCGGACAGGGTGTTTACGAGCAGTACTTC; cdr3_aa: CASSSGQGVYEQYF; j_call: TRBJ2-7; d_call: TRBD1; clone_size: many; v_call: TRBV7-6
cdr3_nt: TGTGCCAGCAGCATATCCGGGACAGGGAAGCGGGATGAGCAGTTCTTC; cdr3_aa: CASSISGTGKRDEQFF; j_call: TRBJ2-1; d_call: TRBD1; clone_size: many; v_call: TRBV14
cdr3_nt: TGTGCCAGCAGTTTAACCTACAGGGTGCAGACCCAGTACTTC; cdr3_aa: CASSLTYRVQTQYF; j_call: TRBJ2-5; d_call: -; clone_size: -; v_call: TRBV7-2
cdr3_nt: TGTGCCAGCAGCGGACAGGGGTGGAACACTGAAGCTTTCTTT; cdr3_aa: CASSGQGWNTEAFF; j_call: TRBJ1-1; d_call: TRBD1; clone_size: medium-sized; v_call: TRBV12-3/TRBV12-4
cdr3_nt: TGTGCCATCAGTGACAGCAACAATCAGCCCCAGCATTTT; cdr3_aa: CAISDSNNQPQHF; j_call: TRBJ1-5; d_call: -; clone_size: many; v_call: TRBV10-3
cdr3_nt: TGTGCCAGCAGTTTATGGGTTCGGGGCGGGGAGCTGTTTTTT; cdr3_aa: CASSLWVRGGELFF; j_call: TRBJ2-2; d_call: -; clone_size: many; v_call: TRBV28
cdr3_nt: TGTGCCAGTAGCCGGACGCGGGAGGCCTTCTACGAGCAGTACTTC; cdr3_aa: CASSRTREAFYEQYF; j_call: TRBJ2-7; d_call: TRBD2; clone_size: -; v_call: TRBV19
cdr3_nt: TGTGCCAGCAGCTCAGGGGGACTAGCTAGCTCCTACGGGCAGTACTTC; cdr3_aa: CASSSGGLASSYGQYF; j_call: TRBJ2-7; d_call: TRBD2; clone_size: -; v_call: TRBV5-4
cdr3_nt: TGTGCCAGCAGTGGGGGGGCCGGCAATCAGCCCCAGCATTTT; cdr3_aa: CASSGGAGNQPQHF; j_call: TRBJ1-5; d_call: -; clone_size: large; v_call: TRBV2
cdr3_nt: TGTGCCAGCAGCCTTAGGACAGTGAACACTGAAGCTTTCTTT; cdr3_aa: CASSLRTVNTEAFF; j_call: TRBJ1-1; d_call: -; clone_size: many; v_call: TRBV3-1
cdr3_nt: TGCGCCAGCAGTGAGCAGCTGAATGAGCAGTTCTTC; cdr3_aa: CASSEQLNEQFF; j_call: TRBJ2-1; d_call: -; clone_size: many; v_call: TRBV5-1
cdr3_nt: TGCAGTGCTGCCTCCCGGGGGATCAACCAAGAGACCCAGTACTTC; cdr3_aa: CSAASRGINQETQYF; j_call: TRBJ2-5; d_call: -; clone_size: medium-sized; v_call: TRBV20-1
cdr3_nt: TGTGCCAGCAGTTGGACTAGCGGGGGACAAACAGATACGCAGTATTTT; cdr3_aa: CASSWTSGGQTDTQYF; j_call: TRBJ2-3; d_call: TRBD2; clone_size: many; v_call: TRBV12-3/TRBV12-4
cdr3_nt: TGTGCCAGCAGTTACTCAGGTCGGTCGACAGATACGCAGTATTTT; cdr3_aa: CASSYSGRSTDTQYF; j_call: TRBJ2-3; d_call: -; clone_size: many; v_call: TRBV6-6
cdr3_nt: TGTGCCAGCACCCCATCCGAGGGGAGAACTGAAGCTTCCTTT; cdr3_aa: CASTPSEGRTEASF; j_call: TRBJ1-1; d_call: -; clone_size: -; v_call: TRBV6-1
cdr3_nt: TGTGCCAGAGACAGGGGGCCTGACTCCTACGAGCAGTACTTC; cdr3_aa: CARDRGPDSYEQYF; j_call: TRBJ2-7; d_call: TRBD1; clone_size: many; v_call: TRBV6-1
cdr3_nt: TGTGCCAGCAAAATTGGGGGGAACTATGGCTACACCTTC; cdr3_aa: CASKIGGNYGYTF; j_call: TRBJ1-2; d_call: -; clone_size: many; v_call: TRBV28
cdr3_nt: TGCAGTGCTAGAGATTGGCAGGGTGGAAACGAGCAGTACTTC; cdr3_aa: CSARDWQGGNEQYF; j_call: TRBJ2-7; d_call: -; clone_size: many; v_call: TRBV20-1
cdr3_nt: TGCAGCGCTCAAATCCCCAGGGGGCTAGGCACTGAAGCTTTCTTT; cdr3_aa: CSAQIPRGLGTEAFF; j_call: TRBJ1-1; d_call: TRBD1; clone_size: many; v_call: TRBV29-1
cdr3_nt: TGTGCCGGCATTCCAGCGGGAGTCTACGAGCAGTACTTC; cdr3_aa: CAGIPAGVYEQYF; j_call: TRBJ2-7; d_call: TRBD2; clone_size: -; v_call: TRBV6-1
cdr3_nt: TGCGCCAGCAGTTACGACAGGGGCCTTTCCTACAAGAAGTACTTC; cdr3_aa: CASSYDRGLSYKKYF; j_call: TRBJ2-7; d_call: TRBD1; clone_size: -; v_call: TRBV6-2/TRBV6-3
cdr3_nt: TGTGCCAGCAGCTTGGAGGCGGGGGCGAACACAGATACGCAGTATTTT; cdr3_aa: CASSLEAGANTDTQYF; j_call: TRBJ2-3; d_call: -; clone_size: many; v_call: TRBV5-5
cdr3_nt: TGTGCCTGGAGTCGGGGCAGTTATGGCTACACCTTC; cdr3_aa: CAWSRGSYGYTF; j_call: TRBJ1-2; d_call: -; clone_size: many; v_call: TRBV30
cdr3_nt: TGTGCCAGCAGCGTAGGTCATAGCTCCTACGAGCAGTACTTC; cdr3_aa: CASSVGHSSYEQYF; j_call: TRBJ2-7; d_call: -; clone_size: many; v_call: TRBV9
cdr3_nt: TGTGCCAGCAGCTTGCCCGGGGCAGGGAGAGAGACCCAGTACTTC; cdr3_aa: CASSLPGAGRETQYF; j_call: TRBJ2-5; d_call: -; clone_size: once; v_call: TRBV7-9
cdr3_nt: TGCAGCGTTAGATCGACAGGAGGGTACGAGCAGTACTTC; cdr3_aa: CSVRSTGGYEQYF; j_call: TRBJ2-7; d_call: -; clone_size: many; v_call: TRBV29-1
cdr3_nt: TGTGCCAGCAGCTTGGGACAGAACACTGAAGCTTTCTTT; cdr3_aa: CASSLGQNTEAFF; j_call: TRBJ1-1; d_call: -; clone_size: many; v_call: TRBV11-2
cdr3_nt: TGTGCCAGCAGCCGGCCCCAGACAGAGGGCATCCCCAATGAGCAGTTCTTC; cdr3_aa: CASSRPQTEGIPNEQFF; j_call: TRBJ2-1; d_call: -; clone_size: -; v_call: TRBV6-1
cdr3_nt: TGTGCCAGCAACCTGGGACAGCAAGAGACCCAGTACTTC; cdr3_aa: CASNLGQQETQYF; j_call: TRBJ2-5; d_call: TRBD1; clone_size: many; v_call: TRBV12-3/TRBV12-4
cdr3_nt: TGTGCCAGCAGCCGCTTCCTAGCGGGAGTGGCAGATACGCAGTATTTT; cdr3_aa: CASSRFLAGVADTQYF; j_call: TRBJ2-3; d_call: TRBD2; clone_size: many; v_call: TRBV7-9
cdr3_nt: TGTGCCAGCAGCTTAGCGGGGGGGCCTTCAGATACGCAGTATTTT; cdr3_aa: CASSLAGGPSDTQYF; j_call: TRBJ2-3; d_call: TRBD2; clone_size: many; v_call: TRBV7-3
cdr3_nt: TGTGCCAGCAGCGGTTTACCAGGGGGGACAGGGGGCACTGGAAACACCATATATTTT; cdr3_aa: CASSGLPGGTGGTGNTIYF; j_call: TRBJ1-3; d_call: TRBD1; clone_size: -; v_call: TRBV7-9
cdr3_nt: TGTGCCAGCAGTGGGCATTCGGGACAGCCCCAGCATTTT; cdr3_aa: CASSGHSGQPQHF; j_call: TRBJ1-5; d_call: -; clone_size: many; v_call: TRBV6-1
cdr3_nt: TGTGCCAGCTCGCGAGCGGGAGGAACTTACAATGAGCAGCTCTTC; cdr3_aa: CASSRAGGTYNEQLF; j_call: TRBJ2-1; d_call: TRBD2; clone_size: -; v_call: TRBV18
cdr3_nt: TGTGCCAGCAGTTTAGTGGAGGGCGGGGAGCTGTTTTTT; cdr3_aa: CASSLVEGGELFF; j_call: TRBJ2-2; d_call: -; clone_size: medium-sized; v_call: TRBV27
cdr3_nt: TGTGCCGGCAGCTTAAGTAATGAGCAGTTCTTC; cdr3_aa: CAGSLSNEQFF; j_call: TRBJ2-1; d_call: -; clone_size: -; v_call: TRBV5-6
cdr3_nt: TGCGCCAGCAGCTTAACCGGGACCTTAAATGAAAAACTGTTTTTT; cdr3_aa: CASSLTGTLNEKLFF; j_call: TRBJ1-4; d_call: -; clone_size: many; v_call: TRBV5-1